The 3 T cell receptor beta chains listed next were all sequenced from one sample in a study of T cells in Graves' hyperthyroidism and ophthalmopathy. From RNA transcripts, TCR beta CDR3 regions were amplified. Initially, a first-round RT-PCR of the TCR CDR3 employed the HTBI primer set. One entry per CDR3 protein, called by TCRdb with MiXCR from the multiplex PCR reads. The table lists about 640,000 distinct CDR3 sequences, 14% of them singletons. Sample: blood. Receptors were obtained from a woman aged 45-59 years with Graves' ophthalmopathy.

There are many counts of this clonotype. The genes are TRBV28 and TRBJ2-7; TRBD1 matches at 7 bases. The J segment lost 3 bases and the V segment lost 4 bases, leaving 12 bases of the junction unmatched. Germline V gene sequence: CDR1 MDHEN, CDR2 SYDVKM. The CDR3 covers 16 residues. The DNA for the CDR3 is TGTGCCAGCAGTTATAATTTAGACAGGGAGATCTACGAGCAGTACTTC. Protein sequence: CASSYNLDREIYEQYF.

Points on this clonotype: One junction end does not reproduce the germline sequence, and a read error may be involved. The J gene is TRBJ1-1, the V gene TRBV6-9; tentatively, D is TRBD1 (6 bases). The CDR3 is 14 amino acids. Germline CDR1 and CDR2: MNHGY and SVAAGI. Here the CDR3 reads CACSYDRGGTEAFF. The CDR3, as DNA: TGTGCCTGCAGTTACGATCGAGGGGGCACTGAAGCTTTCTTT.

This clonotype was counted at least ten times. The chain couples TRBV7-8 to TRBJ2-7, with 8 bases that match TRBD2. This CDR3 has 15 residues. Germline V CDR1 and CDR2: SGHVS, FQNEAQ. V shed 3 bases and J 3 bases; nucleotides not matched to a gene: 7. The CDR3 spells CASSFQGLVHYEQYF. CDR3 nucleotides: TGTGCCAGCAGCTTTCAGGGACTAGTTCACTACGAGCAGTACTTC.